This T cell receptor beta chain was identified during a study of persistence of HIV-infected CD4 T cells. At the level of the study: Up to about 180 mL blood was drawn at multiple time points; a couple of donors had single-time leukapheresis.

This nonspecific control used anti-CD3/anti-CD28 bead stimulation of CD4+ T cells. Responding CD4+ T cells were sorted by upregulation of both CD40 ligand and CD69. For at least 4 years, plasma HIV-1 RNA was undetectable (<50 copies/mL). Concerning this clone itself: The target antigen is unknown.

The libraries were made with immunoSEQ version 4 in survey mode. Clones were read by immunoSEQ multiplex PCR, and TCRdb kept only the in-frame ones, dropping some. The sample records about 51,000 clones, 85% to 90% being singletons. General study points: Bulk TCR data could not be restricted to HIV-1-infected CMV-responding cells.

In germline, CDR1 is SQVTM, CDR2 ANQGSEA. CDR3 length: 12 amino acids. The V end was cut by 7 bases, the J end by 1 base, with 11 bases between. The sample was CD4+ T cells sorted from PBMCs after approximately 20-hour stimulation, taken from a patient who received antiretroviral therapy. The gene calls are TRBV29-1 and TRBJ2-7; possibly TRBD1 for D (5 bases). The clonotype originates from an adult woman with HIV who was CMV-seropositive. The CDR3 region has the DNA TGCAGCGCTACGGACACTTCCTACGAGCAGTACTTC. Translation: CSATDTSYEQYF.